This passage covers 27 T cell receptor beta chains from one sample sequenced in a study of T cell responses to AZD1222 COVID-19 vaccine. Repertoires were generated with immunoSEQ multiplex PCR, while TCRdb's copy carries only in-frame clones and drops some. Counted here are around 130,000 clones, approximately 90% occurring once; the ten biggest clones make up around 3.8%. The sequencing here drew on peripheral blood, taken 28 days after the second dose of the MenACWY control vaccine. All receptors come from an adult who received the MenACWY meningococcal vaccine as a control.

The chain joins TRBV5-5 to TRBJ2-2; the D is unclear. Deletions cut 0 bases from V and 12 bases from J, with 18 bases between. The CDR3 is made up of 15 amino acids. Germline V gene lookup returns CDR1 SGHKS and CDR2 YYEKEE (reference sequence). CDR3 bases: TGTGCCAGCAGCTTGGCCTGGATTGGGCAACTCCAGCTGTTTTTT. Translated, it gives CASSLAWIGQLQLFF.

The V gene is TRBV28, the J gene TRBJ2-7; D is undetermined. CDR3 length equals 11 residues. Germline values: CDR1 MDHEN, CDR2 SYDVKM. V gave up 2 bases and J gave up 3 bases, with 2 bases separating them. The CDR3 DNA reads TGTGCCAGCAGTTTACTCTACGAGCAGTACTTC. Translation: CASSLLYEQYF.

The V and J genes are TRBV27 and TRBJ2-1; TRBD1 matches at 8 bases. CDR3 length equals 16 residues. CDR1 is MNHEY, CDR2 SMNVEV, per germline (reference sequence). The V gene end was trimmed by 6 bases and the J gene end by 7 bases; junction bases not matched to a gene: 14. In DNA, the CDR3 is TGTGCCAGCAGGATACTCGGACAGGGATTATTTAATGAGCAGTTCTTC. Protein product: CASRILGQGLFNEQFF.

In DNA, the CDR3 is TGCGCCAGCAGCCGGACAGGGGGCTTCTACGAGCAGTACTTC. It yields the protein CASSRTGGFYEQYF. J is TRBJ2-7 and V is TRBV5-1, with 11 bases that match TRBD1. The CDR3 covers 14 residues. Unmatched junction bases numbered 3, after V lost 4 bases and J lost 3 bases. From germline, CDR1 is SGHRS and CDR2 YFSETQ.

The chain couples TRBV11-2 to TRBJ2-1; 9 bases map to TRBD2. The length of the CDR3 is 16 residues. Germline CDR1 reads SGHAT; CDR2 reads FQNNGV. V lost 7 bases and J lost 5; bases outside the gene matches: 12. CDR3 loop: CASTPPRREGDNEQFF. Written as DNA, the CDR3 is TGTGCCAGCACCCCCCCCCGGCGGGAGGGAGACAATGAGCAGTTCTTC.

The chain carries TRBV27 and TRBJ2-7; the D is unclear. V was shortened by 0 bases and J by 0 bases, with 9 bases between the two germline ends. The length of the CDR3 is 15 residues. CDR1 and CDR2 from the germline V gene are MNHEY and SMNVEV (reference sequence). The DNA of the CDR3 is TGTGCCAGCAGTTTATCGATCAGAGGCTCCTACGAGCAGTACTTC. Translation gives CASSLSIRGSYEQYF.

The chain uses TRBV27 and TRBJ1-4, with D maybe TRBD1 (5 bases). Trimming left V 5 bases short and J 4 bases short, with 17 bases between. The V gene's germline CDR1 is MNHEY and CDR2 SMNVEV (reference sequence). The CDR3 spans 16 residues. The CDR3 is CASSIIRDDHNEKLFF. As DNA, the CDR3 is TGTGCCAGCAGTATAATACGGGACGACCATAATGAAAAACTGTTTTTT.

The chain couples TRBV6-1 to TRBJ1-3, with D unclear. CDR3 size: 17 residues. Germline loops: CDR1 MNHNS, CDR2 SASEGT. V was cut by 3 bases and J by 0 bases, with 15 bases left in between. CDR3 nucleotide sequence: TGTGCCAGCAGTGAGGAGCGACTTTCCTTCTCTGGAAACACCATATATTTT. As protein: CASSEERLSFSGNTIYF.

The CDR3 DNA reads TGTGCCAGCAGTTACTCGAGGACTGGCTGGACCGGGGAGCTGTTTTTT. This gives the protein CASSYSRTGWTGELFF. The rearrangement links TRBV6-6 to TRBJ2-2; D perhaps matches TRBD2 (5 bases). The CDR3 has 16 residues. The V gene's germline CDR1 is MNHNY and CDR2 SVGAGI (reference sequence). V was shortened by 0 bases and J by 5 bases, with 13 bases between the two germline ends.

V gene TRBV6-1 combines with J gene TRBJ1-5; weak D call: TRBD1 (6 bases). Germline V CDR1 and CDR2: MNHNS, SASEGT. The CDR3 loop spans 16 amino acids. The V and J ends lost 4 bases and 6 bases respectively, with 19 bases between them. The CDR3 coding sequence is TGTGCCAGCAGTGCCCTCCCCGGGACATGGAGTCAGCCCCAGCATTTT. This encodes CASSALPGTWSQPQHF.

The CDR3, as DNA: TGTGCCAGCAGCTTAGATGCTAGCGGGGGTGGTGAGCAGTTCTTC. It specifies CASSLDASGGGEQFF. The V gene is TRBV7-9, the J gene TRBJ2-1; 10 nucleotides match TRBD2. CDR1 and CDR2 from the germline V gene are SEHNR and FQNEAQ (reference sequence). Trimming removed 1 base from V and 9 bases from J; junction bases left unmatched: 6. The CDR3 consists of 15 residues.

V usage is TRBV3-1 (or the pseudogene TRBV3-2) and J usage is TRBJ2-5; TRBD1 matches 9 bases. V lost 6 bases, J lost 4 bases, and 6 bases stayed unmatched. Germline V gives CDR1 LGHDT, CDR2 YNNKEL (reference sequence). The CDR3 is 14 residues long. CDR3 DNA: TGTGCCAGCAGGCGCCGACAGGGGGGAGAGACCCAGTACTTC. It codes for CASRRRQGGETQYF.

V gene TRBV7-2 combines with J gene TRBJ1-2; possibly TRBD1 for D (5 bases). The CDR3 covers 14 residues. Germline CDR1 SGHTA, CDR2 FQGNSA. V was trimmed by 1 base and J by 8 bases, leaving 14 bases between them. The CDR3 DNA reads TGTGCCAGCAGCTTAGGGGAGGGTAGGGGCGGCTACACCTTC. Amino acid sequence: CASSLGEGRGGYTF.

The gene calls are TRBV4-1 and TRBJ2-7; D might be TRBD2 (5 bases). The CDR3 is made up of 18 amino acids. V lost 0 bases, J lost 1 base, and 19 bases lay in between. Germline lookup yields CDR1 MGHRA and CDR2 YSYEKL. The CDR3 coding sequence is TGCGCCAGCAGCCAAGATTGGCCCCTGGAGGCGCCTTCCTACGAGCAGTACTTC. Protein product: CASSQDWPLEAPSYEQYF.

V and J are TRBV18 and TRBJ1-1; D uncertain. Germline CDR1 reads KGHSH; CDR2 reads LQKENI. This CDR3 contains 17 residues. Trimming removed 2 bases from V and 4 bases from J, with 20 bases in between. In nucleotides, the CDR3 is TGTGCCAGCTCACCAACTACGGAGGTCCCAGATGGCACTGAAGCTTTCTTT. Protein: CASSPTTEVPDGTEAFF. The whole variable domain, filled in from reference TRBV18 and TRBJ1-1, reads NAGVMQNPRHLVRRRGQEARLRCSPMKGHSHVYWYRQLPEEGLKFMVYLQKENIIDESGMPKERFSAEFPKEGPSILRIQQVVRGDSAAYFCASSPTTEVPDGTEAFFGQGTRLTVV.

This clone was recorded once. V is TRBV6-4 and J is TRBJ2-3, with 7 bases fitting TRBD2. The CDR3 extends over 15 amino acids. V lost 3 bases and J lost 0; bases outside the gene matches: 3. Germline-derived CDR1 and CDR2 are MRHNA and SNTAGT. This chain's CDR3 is CASSEERGSTDTQYF. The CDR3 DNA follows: TGTGCCAGCAGTGAGGAGCGGGGTAGCACAGATACGCAGTATTTT.

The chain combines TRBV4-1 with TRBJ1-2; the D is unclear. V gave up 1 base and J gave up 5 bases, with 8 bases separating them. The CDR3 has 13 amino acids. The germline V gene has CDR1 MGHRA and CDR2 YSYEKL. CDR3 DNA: TGCGCCAGCAGCCAAGTCGACAAGTATGGCTACACCTTC. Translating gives CASSQVDKYGYTF.

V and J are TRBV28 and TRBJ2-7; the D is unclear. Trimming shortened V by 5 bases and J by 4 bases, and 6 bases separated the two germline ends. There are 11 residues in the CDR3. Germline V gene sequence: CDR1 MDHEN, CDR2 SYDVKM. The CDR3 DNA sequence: TGTGCCAGCAGTCCCCTATACGAGCAGTACTTC. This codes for CASSPLYEQYF.

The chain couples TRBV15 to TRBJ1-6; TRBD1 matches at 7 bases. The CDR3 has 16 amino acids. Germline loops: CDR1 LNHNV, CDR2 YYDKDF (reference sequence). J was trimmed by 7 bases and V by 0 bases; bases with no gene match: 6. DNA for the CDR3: TGTGCCACCAGCAGAGACCCCGGGACAGAAAATTCACCCCTCCACTTT. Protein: CATSRDPGTENSPLHF.

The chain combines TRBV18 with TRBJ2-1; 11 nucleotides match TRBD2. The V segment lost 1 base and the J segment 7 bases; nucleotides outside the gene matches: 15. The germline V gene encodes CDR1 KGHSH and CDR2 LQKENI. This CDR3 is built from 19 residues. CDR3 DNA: TGTGCCAGCTCACCACGCGGCATAGCGGGAGGGCATGCGGTGAATGAGCAGTTCTTC. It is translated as CASSPRGIAGGHAVNEQFF.

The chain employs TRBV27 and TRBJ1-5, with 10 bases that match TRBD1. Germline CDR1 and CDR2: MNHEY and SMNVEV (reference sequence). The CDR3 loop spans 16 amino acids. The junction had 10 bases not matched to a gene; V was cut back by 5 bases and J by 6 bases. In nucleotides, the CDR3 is TGTGCCAGCAGTCGCAACTACGGGACAGGGGTTCAGCCCCAGCATTTT. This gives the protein CASSRNYGTGVQPQHF.

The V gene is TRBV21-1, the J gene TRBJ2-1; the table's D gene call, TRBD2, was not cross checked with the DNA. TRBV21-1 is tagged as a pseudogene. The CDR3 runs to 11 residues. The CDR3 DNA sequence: TGTGCCAGCTGCGCCTACAATGAGCAGTTCTTC. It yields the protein CASCAYNEQFF.

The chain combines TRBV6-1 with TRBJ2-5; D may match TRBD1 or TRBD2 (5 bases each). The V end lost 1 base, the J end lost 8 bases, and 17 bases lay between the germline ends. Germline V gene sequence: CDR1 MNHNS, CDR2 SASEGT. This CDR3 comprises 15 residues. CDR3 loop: CASSEEGTGPRTQYF. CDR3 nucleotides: TGTGCCAGCAGTGAAGAAGGGACCGGACCTCGCACCCAGTACTTC.

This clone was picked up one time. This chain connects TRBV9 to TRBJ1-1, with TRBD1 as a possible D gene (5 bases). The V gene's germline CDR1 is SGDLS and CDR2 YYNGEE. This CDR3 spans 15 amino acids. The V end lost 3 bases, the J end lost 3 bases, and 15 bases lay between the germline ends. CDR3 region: CASSAFYTGDTEAFF. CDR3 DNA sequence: TGTGCCAGCAGCGCCTTCTACACGGGGGACACTGAAGCTTTCTTT.

Here the CDR3 DNA reads TGTGCCAGCAGCCGAGATCCTAGCGGGAGGCCCGATGAGCAGTTCTTC. Its translation: CASSRDPSGRPDEQFF. The chain combines TRBV2 with TRBJ2-1; 11 bases align to TRBD2. In germline, CDR1 is SNHLY, CDR2 FYNNEI. This CDR3 spans 16 amino acids. V lost 6 bases to trimming and J lost 8 bases; unmatched junction nucleotides: 12.

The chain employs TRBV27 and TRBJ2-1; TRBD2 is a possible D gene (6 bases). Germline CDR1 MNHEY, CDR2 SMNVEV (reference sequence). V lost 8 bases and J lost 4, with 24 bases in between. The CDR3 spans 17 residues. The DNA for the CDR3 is TGTGCCAGCCCTGGGCGGGGCCAGGCACTTAAGTACAATGAGCAGTTCTTC. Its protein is CASPGRGQALKYNEQFF.

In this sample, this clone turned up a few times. In nucleotides, the CDR3 is TGTGCCAGCAGTGAAAGGACAGGGCATCAGCCCCAGCATTTT. This codes for CASSERTGHQPQHF. The rearrangement uses TRBV2 and TRBJ1-5; TRBD1 matches 8 bases. The germline V gene encodes CDR1 SNHLY and CDR2 FYNNEI. This CDR3 is 14 amino acids long. V was pared by 2 bases and J by 5 bases, with 2 bases of the junction left unmatched. The whole variable domain, remainder taken from reference TRBV2 and TRBJ1-5, is EPEVTQTPSHQVTQMGQEVILRCVPISNHLYFYWYRQILGQKVEFLVSFYNNEISEKSEIFDDQFSVERPDGSNFTLKIRSTKLEDSAMYFCASSERTGHQPQHFGDGTRLSIL.